This entry features one T cell receptor (beta chain) sequence. The entry originates in a study of shared clonotypes between healthy human individuals. Trimming took 3 bases from V and 7 from J, leaving 19 bases between them. The germline V gene encodes CDR1 SGHTA and CDR2 FQGNSA. The CDR3 is made up of 16 amino acids. Naive CD8 cells lacked CD45RO and underwent positive selection for CCR7, leaving out terminally differentiated effector memory CD45RA+ cells. TCRdb keeps only in-frame clones here, not all; method: immunoSEQ multiplex PCR. The sample shows about 2.2 million clones, about 92% of them seen only once.

This chain connects TRBV7-2 to TRBJ2-1; possibly TRBD2 for D (6 bases). The sequenced sample was naive CD8+ T cells from PBMCs. The sequence came from a man between 18 and 35 years old in good health. Some clones in this sample may be carry-over from other donors' samples. CDR3 residues: CASSFDSGGFFNEQFF. The CDR3 nucleotides read TGTGCCAGCAGCTTCGACTCCGGGGGTTTTTTTAATGAGCAGTTCTTC. Based on the CDR3 plus reference TRBV7-2 and TRBJ2-1, the full variable domain is GAGVSQSPSNKVTEKGKDVELRCDPISGHTALYWYRQSLGQGLEFLIYFQGNSAPDKSGLPSDRFSAERTGGSVSTLTIQRTQQEDSAVYLCASSFDSGGFFNEQFFGPGTRLTVL.